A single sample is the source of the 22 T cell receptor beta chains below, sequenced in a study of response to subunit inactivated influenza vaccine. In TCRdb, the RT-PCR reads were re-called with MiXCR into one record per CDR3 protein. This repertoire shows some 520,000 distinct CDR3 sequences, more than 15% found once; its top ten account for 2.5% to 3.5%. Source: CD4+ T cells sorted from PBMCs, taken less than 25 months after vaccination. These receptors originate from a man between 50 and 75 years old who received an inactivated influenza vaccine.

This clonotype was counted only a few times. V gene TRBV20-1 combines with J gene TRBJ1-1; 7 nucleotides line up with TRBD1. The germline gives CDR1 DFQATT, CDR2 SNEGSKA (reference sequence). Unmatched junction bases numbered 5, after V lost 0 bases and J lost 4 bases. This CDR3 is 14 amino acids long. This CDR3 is CSAREATGFTEAFF. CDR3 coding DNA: TGCAGTGCTAGAGAGGCGACAGGGTTCACTGAAGCTTTCTTT.

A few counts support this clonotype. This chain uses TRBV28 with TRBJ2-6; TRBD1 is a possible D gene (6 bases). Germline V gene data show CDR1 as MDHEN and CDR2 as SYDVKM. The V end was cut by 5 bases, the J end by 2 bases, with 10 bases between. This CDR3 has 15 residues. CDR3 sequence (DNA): TGTGCCAGCAGTCCGAACAGGGCTGGGGCCAACGTCCTGACTTTC. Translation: CASSPNRAGANVLTF.

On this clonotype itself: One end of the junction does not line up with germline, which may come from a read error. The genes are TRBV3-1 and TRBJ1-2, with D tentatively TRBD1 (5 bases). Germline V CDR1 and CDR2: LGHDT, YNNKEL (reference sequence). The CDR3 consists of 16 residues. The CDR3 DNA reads TGTGCCAGCAGGCAAGGGGCGGTCCGAGCAAACTATGGCTACACCTTC. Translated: CASRQGAVRANYGYTF.

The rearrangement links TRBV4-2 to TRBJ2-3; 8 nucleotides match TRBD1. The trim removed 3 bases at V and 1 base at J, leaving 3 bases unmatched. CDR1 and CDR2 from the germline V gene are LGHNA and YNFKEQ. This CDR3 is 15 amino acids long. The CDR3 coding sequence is TGTGCCAGCAGCCAGGACAGGGTCGGCACAGATACGCAGTATTTT. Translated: CASSQDRVGTDTQYF.

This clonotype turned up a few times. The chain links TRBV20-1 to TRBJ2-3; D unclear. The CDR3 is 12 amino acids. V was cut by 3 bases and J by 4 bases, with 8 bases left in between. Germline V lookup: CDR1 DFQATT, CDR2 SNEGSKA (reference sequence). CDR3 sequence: CSARVSSDTQYF. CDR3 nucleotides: TGCAGTGCTAGGGTTAGTTCAGATACGCAGTATTTT.

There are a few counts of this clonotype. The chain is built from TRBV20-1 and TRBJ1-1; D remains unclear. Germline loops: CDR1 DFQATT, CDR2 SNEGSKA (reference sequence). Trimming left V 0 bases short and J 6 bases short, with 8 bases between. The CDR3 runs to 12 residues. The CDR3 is CSARDGQPEAFF. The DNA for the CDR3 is TGCAGTGCTAGAGATGGGCAGCCTGAAGCTTTCTTT.

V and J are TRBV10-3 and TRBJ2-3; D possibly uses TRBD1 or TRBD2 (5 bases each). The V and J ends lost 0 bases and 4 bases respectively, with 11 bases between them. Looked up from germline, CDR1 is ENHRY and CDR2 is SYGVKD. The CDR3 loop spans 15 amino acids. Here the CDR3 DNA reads TGTGCCATCAGTGAGTCGGGGACCGCGCCAGATACGCAGTATTTT. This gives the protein CAISESGTAPDTQYF.

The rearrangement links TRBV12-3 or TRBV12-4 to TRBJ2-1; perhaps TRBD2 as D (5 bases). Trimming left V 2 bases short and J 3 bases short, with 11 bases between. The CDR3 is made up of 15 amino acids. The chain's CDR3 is CASSLFGIGYNEQFF. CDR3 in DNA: TGTGCCAGCAGTTTATTCGGGATCGGCTACAATGAGCAGTTCTTC.

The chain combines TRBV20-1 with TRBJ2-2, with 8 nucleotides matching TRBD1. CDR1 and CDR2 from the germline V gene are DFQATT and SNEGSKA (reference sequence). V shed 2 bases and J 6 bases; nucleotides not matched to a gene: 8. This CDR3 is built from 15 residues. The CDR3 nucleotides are TGCAGTGCTAGATCTTTTCAGGGGGCGGCCGGGGAGCTGTTTTTT. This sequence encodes CSARSFQGAAGELFF.

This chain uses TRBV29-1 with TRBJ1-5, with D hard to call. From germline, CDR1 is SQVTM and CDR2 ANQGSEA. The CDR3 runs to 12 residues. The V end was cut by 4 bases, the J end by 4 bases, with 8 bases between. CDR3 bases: TGCAGCGTTGTCTCTAGGAATCAGCCCCAGCATTTT. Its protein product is CSVVSRNQPQHF.

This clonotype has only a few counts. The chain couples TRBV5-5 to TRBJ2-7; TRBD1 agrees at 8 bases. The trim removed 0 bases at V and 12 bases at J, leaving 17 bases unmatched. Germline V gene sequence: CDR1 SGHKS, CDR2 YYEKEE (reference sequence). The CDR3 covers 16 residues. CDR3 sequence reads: CASSLEALGQGSRWYF. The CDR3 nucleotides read TGTGCCAGCAGCTTGGAAGCACTAGGACAGGGATCCAGATGGTACTTC.

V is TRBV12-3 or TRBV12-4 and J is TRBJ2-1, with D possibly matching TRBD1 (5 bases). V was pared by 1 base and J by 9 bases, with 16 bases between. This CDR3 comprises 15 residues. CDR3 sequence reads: CASSLDGGPRGEQFF. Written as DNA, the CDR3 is TGTGCCAGCAGTTTAGACGGTGGACCAAGGGGTGAGCAGTTCTTC.

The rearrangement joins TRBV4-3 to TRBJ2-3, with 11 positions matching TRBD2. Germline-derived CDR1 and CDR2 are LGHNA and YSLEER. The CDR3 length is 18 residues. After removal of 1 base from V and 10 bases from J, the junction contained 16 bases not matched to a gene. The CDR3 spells CASSQGLAGGPVQGAQYF. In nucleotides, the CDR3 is TGCGCCAGCAGCCAAGGGCTAGCGGGGGGCCCAGTTCAGGGGGCGCAGTATTTT.

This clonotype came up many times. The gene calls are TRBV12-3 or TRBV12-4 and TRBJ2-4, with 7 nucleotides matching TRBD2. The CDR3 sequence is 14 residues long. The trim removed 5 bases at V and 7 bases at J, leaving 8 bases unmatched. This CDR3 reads CASSNGLDKNIQYF. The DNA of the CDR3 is TGTGCCAGCAGTAACGGACTAGACAAGAACATTCAGTACTTC.

CDR3: CASSGAAGTTYEQYF. The CDR3 region has the DNA TGCGCCAGCAGCGGGGCGGCAGGTACTACCTACGAGCAGTACTTC. The genes are TRBV5-1 and TRBJ2-7; possibly TRBD1 for D (5 bases). Per the germline V gene, CDR1 is SGHRS and CDR2 is YFSETQ. The CDR3 runs 15 residues. With 4 bases removed from V and 2 bases from J, the gap between germline ends came to 16 bases. Supplemented by reference TRBV5-1 and TRBJ2-7, the full variable domain reads KAGVTQTPRYLIKTRGQQVTLSCSPISGHRSVSWYQQTPGQGLQFLFEYFSETQRNKGNFPGRFSGRQFSNSRSEMNVSTLELGDSALYLCASSGAAGTTYEQYFGPGTRLTVT.

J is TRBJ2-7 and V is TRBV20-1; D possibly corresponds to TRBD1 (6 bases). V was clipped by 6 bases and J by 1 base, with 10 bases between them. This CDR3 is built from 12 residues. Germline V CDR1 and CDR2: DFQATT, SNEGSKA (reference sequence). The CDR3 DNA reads TGCAGTGCGCCGGACAGTTCCTACGAGCAGTACTTC. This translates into CSAPDSSYEQYF.

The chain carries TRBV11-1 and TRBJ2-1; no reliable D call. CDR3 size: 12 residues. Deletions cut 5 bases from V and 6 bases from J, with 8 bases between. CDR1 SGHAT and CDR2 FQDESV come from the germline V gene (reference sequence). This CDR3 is CASSPNANEQFF. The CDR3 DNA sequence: TGTGCCAGCAGCCCAAACGCCAATGAGCAGTTCTTC.

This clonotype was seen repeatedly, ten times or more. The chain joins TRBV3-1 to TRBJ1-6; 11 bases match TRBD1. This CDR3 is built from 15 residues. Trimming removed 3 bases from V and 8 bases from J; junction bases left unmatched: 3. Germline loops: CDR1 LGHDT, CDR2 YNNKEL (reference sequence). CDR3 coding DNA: TGTGCCAGCAGCCACTGGACAGGGGGCGATTCACCCCTCCACTTT. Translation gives CASSHWTGGDSPLHF.

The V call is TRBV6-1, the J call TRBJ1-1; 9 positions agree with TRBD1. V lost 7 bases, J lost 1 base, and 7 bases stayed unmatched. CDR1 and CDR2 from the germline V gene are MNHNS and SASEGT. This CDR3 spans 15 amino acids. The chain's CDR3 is CASNRPGQGNTEAFF. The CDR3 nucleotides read TGTGCCAGCAACCGACCGGGACAGGGGAACACTGAAGCTTTCTTT.

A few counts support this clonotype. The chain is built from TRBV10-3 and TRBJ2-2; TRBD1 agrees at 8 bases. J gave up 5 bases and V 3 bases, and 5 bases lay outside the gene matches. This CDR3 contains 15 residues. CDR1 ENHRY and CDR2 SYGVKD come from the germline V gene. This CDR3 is CAISDGQGATGELFF. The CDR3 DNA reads TGTGCCATCAGTGATGGGCAGGGGGCGACCGGGGAGCTGTTTTTT.

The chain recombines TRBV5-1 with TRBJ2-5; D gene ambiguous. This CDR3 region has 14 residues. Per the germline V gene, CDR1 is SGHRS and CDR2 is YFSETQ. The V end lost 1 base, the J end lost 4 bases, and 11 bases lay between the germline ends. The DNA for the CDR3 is TGCGCCAGCAGCTTGAGTAGGGTCGGAGAGACCCAGTACTTC. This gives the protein CASSLSRVGETQYF.

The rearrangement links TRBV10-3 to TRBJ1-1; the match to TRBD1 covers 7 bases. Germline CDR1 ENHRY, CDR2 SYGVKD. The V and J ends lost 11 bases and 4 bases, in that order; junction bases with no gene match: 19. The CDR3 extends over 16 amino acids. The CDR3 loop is CAAQGGIVGTSTEAFF. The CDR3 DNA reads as TGTGCCGCCCAGGGGGGGATTGTAGGTACGAGCACTGAAGCTTTCTTT.